Following are 17 T cell receptor beta chains from one sample sequenced in a study of blood T cells in healthy people across ages. PCR was performed a second time for roughly 7 to 12 cycles using a sample-barcoded 5' primer and a J-beta primer mix. TCRdb reprocessed the 5' RACE reads via MiXCR and lists one record per CDR3 protein. The sample includes about a million distinct CDR3 sequences, 51% of them seen just once. Sequencing input: blood. Source of these receptors: a woman between 55 and 75 years old in good health.

J is TRBJ2-5 and V is TRBV5-5; no definite D call. This CDR3 is 14 amino acids long. Per the germline V gene, CDR1 is SGHKS and CDR2 is YYEKEE (reference sequence). The V and J ends lost 4 bases and 2 bases respectively, with 12 bases between them. CDR3 region: CASSVVQEQETQYF. The CDR3 DNA sequence: TGTGCCAGCAGCGTGGTGCAGGAGCAAGAGACCCAGTACTTC. Based on the CDR3 plus reference TRBV5-5 and TRBJ2-5, the full variable domain is DAGVTQSPTHLIKTRGQQVTLRCSPISGHKSVSWYQQVLGQGPQFIFQYYEKEERGRGNFPDRFSARQFPNYSSELNVNALLLGDSALYLCASSVVQEQETQYFGPGTRLLVL.

The chain recombines TRBV27 with TRBJ2-3, with 7 bases identical to TRBD1. Looked up from germline, CDR1 is MNHEY and CDR2 is SMNVEV (reference sequence). This CDR3 spans 18 amino acids. With 6 bases clipped from V and 3 bases from J, the junction kept 18 bases outside the gene matches. This chain's CDR3 is CASSPKGADRVRTDTQYF. The CDR3 region has the DNA TGTGCCAGCAGCCCAAAAGGCGCCGACAGGGTCAGAACAGATACGCAGTATTTT.

The chain links TRBV18 to TRBJ2-1; D is unresolved. Trimming took off 8 bases at V and 5 bases at J, with 16 bases between the two ends. The CDR3 runs 14 residues. The V gene's germline CDR1 is KGHSH and CDR2 LQKENI. The CDR3: CASMLGFGHNEQFF. CDR3 nucleotides: TGTGCCAGCATGCTGGGATTCGGGCACAATGAGCAGTTCTTC.

The chain has TRBV7-9 and TRBJ2-5; D may be TRBD2 (6 bases). This CDR3 region has 14 residues. V was pared by 3 bases and J by 5 bases, with 13 bases between. Germline CDR1 SEHNR, CDR2 FQNEAQ (reference sequence). The CDR3: CASSFALARETQYF. CDR3 in DNA: TGTGCCAGCAGCTTCGCACTAGCAAGGGAGACCCAGTACTTC.

This clonotype was found a few times. This chain connects TRBV29-1 to TRBJ2-3, with D perhaps matching TRBD1 or TRBD2 (5 bases each). CDR3 size: 12 residues. Looked up from germline, CDR1 is SQVTM and CDR2 is ANQGSEA. Between the trimmed V and J ends, which lost 3 bases and 3 bases, there was a span of 7 bases. This CDR3 reads CSVEGETDTQYF. The CDR3 nucleotides read TGCAGCGTTGAGGGGGAAACAGATACGCAGTATTTT.

The genes are TRBV28 and TRBJ1-1; D might be TRBD1 (5 bases). Germline V lookup: CDR1 MDHEN, CDR2 SYDVKM. V was cut by 4 bases and J by 4 bases, with 13 bases left in between. The length of the CDR3 is 14 residues. The CDR3 spells CASSSFWGVTEAFF. The CDR3 nucleotides are TGTGCCAGCAGTTCCTTTTGGGGGGTCACTGAAGCTTTCTTT.

This clonotype was detected only a few times. CDR3 nucleotide sequence: TGCGCCAGCAGCCAAGATACCCGGGGGTTGGAGACCCAGTACTTC. Amino acids: CASSQDTRGLETQYF. This rearrangement joins TRBV4-3 to TRBJ2-5; D perhaps matches TRBD2 (6 bases). CDR1 and CDR2 from the germline V gene are LGHNA and YSLEER. The V end lost 0 bases, the J end lost 5 bases, and 13 bases lay between the germline ends. The CDR3 is 15 amino acids.

This clonotype was found many times. V gene TRBV29-1 combines with J gene TRBJ2-5; D may correspond to TRBD1 or TRBD2 (5 bases each). The germline V gene encodes CDR1 SQVTM and CDR2 ANQGSEA. CDR3 size: 14 residues. The V end was cut by 3 bases, the J end by 9 bases, with 20 bases between. CDR3 DNA: TGCAGCGTTGACCCCGGGACCATAAACGGGGCCCAGTACTTC. Amino acids: CSVDPGTINGAQYF.

This clonotype has just a few counts. This sequence joins TRBV20-1 and TRBJ2-5; 8 positions agree with TRBD1. The CDR3 has 13 residues. J was trimmed by 4 bases and V by 7 bases; bases with no gene match: 8. Per the germline V gene, CDR1 is DFQATT and CDR2 is SNEGSKA (reference sequence). Written as DNA, the CDR3 is TGCAGTGGAGAGGGACAGGTCTTAGAGACCCAGTACTTC. Encoded protein: CSGEGQVLETQYF.

In regard to this clonotype: One junction end does not reproduce the germline sequence, and a read error may be involved. The chain employs TRBV20-1 and TRBJ2-1; no firm D call. Per the germline V gene, CDR1 is DFQATT and CDR2 is SNEGSKA (reference sequence). CDR3 length: 13 residues. Here the CDR3 DNA reads TGCAGTGCTAGAGATCCTGGGATGAATGGGCAGTTCTTC. This codes for CSARDPGMNGQFF.

In this sample, this clonotype turned up a few times. The chain combines TRBV2 with TRBJ2-3; D uncertain. Germline loops: CDR1 SNHLY, CDR2 FYNNEI. The CDR3 extends over 14 amino acids. Trimming shortened V by 1 base and J by 2 bases, and 7 bases separated the two germline ends. In nucleotides, the CDR3 is TGTGCCAGCAGTGAAGGCACTCTCACAGATACGCAGTATTTT. Translated, it gives CASSEGTLTDTQYF. Looking up the rest from reference TRBV2 and TRBJ2-3 gives the full variable domain: EPEVTQTPSHQVTQMGQEVILRCVPISNHLYFYWYRQILGQKVEFLVSFYNNEISEKSEIFDDQFSVERPDGSNFTLKIRSTKLEDSAMYFCASSEGTLTDTQYFGPGTRLTVL.

The rearrangement uses TRBV20-1 and TRBJ2-5; the D is unclear. The CDR3 has 16 amino acids. CDR1 and CDR2 from the germline V gene are DFQATT and SNEGSKA (reference sequence). Trimming pared 1 base from V and 0 bases from J, leaving 15 bases between. The CDR3 loop is CSARGGRTGYQETQYF. In DNA form, the CDR3 reads TGCAGTGCTAGAGGAGGCAGGACCGGGTACCAAGAGACCCAGTACTTC.

This chain connects TRBV4-3 to TRBJ2-1; D perhaps matches TRBD2 (7 bases). Trimming removed 4 bases at V and 2 bases at J, with 18 bases between. Germline V lookup: CDR1 LGHNA, CDR2 YSLEER. The CDR3 has 17 residues. CDR3: CASSRGREGGTYNEQFF. The CDR3 region has the DNA TGCGCCAGCAGCCGAGGGAGGGAGGGGGGAACCTACAATGAGCAGTTCTTC.

About this clonotype itself: A much larger clone sits a single nucleotide away, making a read error possible. The chain has TRBV3-1 and TRBJ2-5; TRBD1 is a possible D gene (6 bases). With 2 bases removed from V and 4 bases from J, the gap between germline ends came to 11 bases. The CDR3 length is 14 residues. The V gene's germline CDR1 is LGHDT and CDR2 YNNKEL (reference sequence). CDR3 DNA: TGTGCCAGCAGCCAACGAGACAGGCGAGAGACCCAGTACTTC. Residues: CASSQRDRRETQYF.

The chain carries TRBV27 and TRBJ2-7; D call uncertain. The CDR3 runs 15 residues. The V end lost 7 bases, the J end lost 3 bases, and 19 bases lay between the germline ends. Germline lookup yields CDR1 MNHEY and CDR2 SMNVEV (reference sequence). The CDR3 DNA reads TGTGCCAGCAAACTAAAGGACGTAACGCACTACGAGCAGTACTTC. Translated, it gives CASKLKDVTHYEQYF.

This clonotype has just a few counts. The rearrangement links TRBV7-2 to TRBJ2-7; no reliable D call. V was shortened by 4 bases and J by 1 base, with 14 bases between the two germline ends. The germline V gene encodes CDR1 SGHTA and CDR2 FQGNSA. This CDR3 region has 15 residues. This chain's CDR3 is CASSSSRLRSYEQYF. The CDR3 DNA reads TGTGCCAGCAGCTCCTCTAGACTGAGGTCCTACGAGCAGTACTTC.

The chain has TRBV11-2 and TRBJ2-3; D ambiguous. Germline assignment: CDR1 SGHAT and CDR2 FQNNGV. The CDR3 has 14 amino acids. V shed 7 bases and J shed 6 bases, with 17 bases lying between them. The CDR3 nucleotides read TGTGCCAGCACTTCGTTTTCCCTGGCGGATACGCAGTATTTT. Translation gives CASTSFSLADTQYF.